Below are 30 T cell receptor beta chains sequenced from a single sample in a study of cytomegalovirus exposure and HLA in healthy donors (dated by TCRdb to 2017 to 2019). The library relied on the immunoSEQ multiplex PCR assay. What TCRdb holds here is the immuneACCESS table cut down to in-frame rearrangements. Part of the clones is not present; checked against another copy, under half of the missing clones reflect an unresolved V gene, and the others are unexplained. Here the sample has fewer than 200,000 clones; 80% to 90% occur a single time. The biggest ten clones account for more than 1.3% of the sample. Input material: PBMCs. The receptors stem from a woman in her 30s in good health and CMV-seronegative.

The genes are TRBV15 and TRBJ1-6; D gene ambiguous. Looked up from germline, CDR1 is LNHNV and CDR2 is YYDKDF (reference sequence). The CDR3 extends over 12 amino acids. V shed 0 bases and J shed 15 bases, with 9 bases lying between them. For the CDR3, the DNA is TGTGCCACCAGCAGAGATACTCAAAGCCTCCACTTT. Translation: CATSRDTQSLHF. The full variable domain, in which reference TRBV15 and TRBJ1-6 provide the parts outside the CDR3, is DAMVIQNPRYQVTQFGKPVTLSCSQTLNHNVMYWYQQKSSQAPKLLFHYYDKDFNNEADTPDNFQSRRPNTSFCFLDIRSPGLGDTAMYLCATSRDTQSLHFGNGTRLTVT.

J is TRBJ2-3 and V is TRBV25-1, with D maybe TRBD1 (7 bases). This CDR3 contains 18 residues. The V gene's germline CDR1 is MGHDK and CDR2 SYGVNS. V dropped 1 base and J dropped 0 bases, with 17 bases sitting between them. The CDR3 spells CASSEWRRGRTSTDTQYF. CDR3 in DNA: TGTGCCAGCAGTGAATGGAGGAGGGGGCGGACTAGCACAGATACGCAGTATTTT. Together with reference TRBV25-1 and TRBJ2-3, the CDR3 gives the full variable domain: EADIYQTPRYLVIGTGKKITLECSQTMGHDKMYWYQQDPGMELHLIHYSYGVNSTEKGDLSSESTVSRIRTEHFPLTLESARPSHTSQYLCASSEWRRGRTSTDTQYFGPGTRLTVL.

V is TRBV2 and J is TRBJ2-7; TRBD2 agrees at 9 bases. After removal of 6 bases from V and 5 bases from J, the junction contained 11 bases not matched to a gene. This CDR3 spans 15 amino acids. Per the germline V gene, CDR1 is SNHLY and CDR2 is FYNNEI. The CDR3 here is CASSEGLLAGHEQYF. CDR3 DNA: TGTGCCAGCAGCGAGGGGTTACTAGCGGGCCACGAGCAGTACTTC.

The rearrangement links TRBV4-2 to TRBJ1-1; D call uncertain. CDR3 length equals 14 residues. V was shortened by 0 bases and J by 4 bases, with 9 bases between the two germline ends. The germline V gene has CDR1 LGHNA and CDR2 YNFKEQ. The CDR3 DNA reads TGTGCCAGCAGCCAAGACCTCGGGGTCACTGAAGCTTTCTTT. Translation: CASSQDLGVTEAFF.

CDR3: CASSEFYVGDGYTF. For the CDR3, the DNA is TGCGCCAGCAGTGAGTTTTATGTAGGGGATGGCTACACCTTC. The V call is TRBV10-2, the J call TRBJ1-2; D might be TRBD1 (5 bases). Per germline, CDR1 WSHSY and CDR2 SAAADI. The V gene lost 1 base and the J gene lost 6 bases, with 12 bases spanning the gap. CDR3 length equals 14 residues.

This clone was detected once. As DNA, the CDR3 is TGTGCCAGCAGTGACTTGGGGGGGCCTGGAAACACCATATATTTT. This sequence encodes CASSDLGGPGNTIYF. The chain is built from TRBV2 and TRBJ1-3; perhaps TRBD1 as D (6 bases). The CDR3 length is 15 residues. Per the germline V gene, CDR1 is SNHLY and CDR2 is FYNNEI. The V and J ends lost 3 bases and 2 bases respectively, with 11 bases between them.

Here the CDR3 reads CATRGQLSSYNEQFF. The CDR3 DNA reads TGTGCCACCCGAGGACAGTTGAGCTCCTACAATGAGCAGTTCTTC. The rearrangement links TRBV6-5 to TRBJ2-1; D is perhaps TRBD1 (6 bases). The germline V gene encodes CDR1 MNHEY and CDR2 SVGAGI. Between the trimmed V and J ends, which lost 10 bases and 0 bases, there was a span of 16 bases. The CDR3 loop spans 15 amino acids.

In nucleotides, the CDR3 is TGCAGCGTTGAAGATACGAAGAGTGGGAACAGGGTTCGTCCTGTTATCCATGGCTACACCTTC. Its translation: CSVEDTKSGNRVRPVIHGYTF. J is TRBJ1-2 and V is TRBV29-1; D perhaps matches TRBD1 (6 bases). CDR3 size: 21 residues. Germline values: CDR1 SQVTM, CDR2 ANQGSEA. Trimming pared 0 bases from V and 6 bases from J, leaving 35 bases between.

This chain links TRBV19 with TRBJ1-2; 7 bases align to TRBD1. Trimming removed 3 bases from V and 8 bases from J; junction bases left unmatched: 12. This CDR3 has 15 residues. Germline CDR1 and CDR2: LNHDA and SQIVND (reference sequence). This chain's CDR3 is CASSIGTDREWGYTF. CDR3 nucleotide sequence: TGTGCCAGTAGTATCGGGACCGACAGGGAGTGGGGCTACACCTTC.

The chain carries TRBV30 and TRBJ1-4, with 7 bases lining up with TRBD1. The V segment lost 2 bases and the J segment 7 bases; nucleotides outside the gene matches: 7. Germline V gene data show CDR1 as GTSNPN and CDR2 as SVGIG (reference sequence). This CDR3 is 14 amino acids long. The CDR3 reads CAWSPGTETEKLFF. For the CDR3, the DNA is TGTGCCTGGAGTCCCGGGACAGAGACTGAAAAACTGTTTTTT.

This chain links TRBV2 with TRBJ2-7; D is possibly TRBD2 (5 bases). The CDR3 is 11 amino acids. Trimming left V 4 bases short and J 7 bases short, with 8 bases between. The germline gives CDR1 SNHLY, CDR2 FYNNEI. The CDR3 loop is CASSVPGEQYF. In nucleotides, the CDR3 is TGTGCCAGCAGTGTGCCGGGGGAGCAGTACTTC.

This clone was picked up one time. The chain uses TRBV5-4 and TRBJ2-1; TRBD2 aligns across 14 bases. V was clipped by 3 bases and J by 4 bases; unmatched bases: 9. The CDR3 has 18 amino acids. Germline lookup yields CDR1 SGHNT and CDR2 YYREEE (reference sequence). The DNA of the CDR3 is TGTGCCAGCAGCTACCCGACTAGCGGGGGGGCGATATACAATGAGCAGTTCTTC. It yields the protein CASSYPTSGGAIYNEQFF.

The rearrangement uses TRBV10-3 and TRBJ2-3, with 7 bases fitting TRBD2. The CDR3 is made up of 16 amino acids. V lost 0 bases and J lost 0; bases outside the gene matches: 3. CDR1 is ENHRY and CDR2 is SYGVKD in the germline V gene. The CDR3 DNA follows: TGTGCCATCAGTGAGTCCCTAGCGGCGAGCACAGATACGCAGTATTTT. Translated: CAISESLAASTDTQYF.

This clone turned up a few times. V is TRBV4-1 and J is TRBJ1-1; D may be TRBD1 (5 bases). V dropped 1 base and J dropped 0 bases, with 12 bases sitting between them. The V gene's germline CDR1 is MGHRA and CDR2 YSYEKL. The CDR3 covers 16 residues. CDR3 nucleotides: TGCGCCAGCAGCCAAGCCCCGGGACTGATGAACACTGAAGCTTTCTTT. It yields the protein CASSQAPGLMNTEAFF.

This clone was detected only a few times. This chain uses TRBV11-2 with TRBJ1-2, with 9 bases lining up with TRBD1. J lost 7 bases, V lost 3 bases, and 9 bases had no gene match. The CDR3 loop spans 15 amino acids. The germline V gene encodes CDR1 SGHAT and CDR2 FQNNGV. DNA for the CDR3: TGTGCCAGCAGCTTCCGTCCGGGACAGGGCGGTGGCTACACCTTC. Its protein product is CASSFRPGQGGGYTF.

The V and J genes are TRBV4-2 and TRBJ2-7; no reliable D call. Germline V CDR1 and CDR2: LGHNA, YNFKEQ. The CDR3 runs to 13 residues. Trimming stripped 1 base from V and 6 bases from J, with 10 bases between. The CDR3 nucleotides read TGTGCCAGCAGCCAAGTAAATGAGGTCGAGCAGTACTTC. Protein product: CASSQVNEVEQYF.

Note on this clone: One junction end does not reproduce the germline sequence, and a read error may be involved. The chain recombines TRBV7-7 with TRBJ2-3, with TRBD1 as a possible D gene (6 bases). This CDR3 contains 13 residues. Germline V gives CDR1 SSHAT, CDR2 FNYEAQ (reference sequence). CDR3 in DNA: TGTGCTAGCAGCTTAGGTCAGGGGGATACGCAGTATTTT. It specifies CASSLGQGDTQYF.

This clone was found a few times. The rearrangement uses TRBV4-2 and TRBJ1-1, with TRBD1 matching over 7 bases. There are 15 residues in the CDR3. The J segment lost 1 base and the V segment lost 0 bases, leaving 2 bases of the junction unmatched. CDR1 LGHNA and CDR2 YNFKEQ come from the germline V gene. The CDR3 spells CASSQEQGENTEAFF. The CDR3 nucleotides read TGTGCCAGCAGCCAAGAGCAGGGGGAGAACACTGAAGCTTTCTTT.

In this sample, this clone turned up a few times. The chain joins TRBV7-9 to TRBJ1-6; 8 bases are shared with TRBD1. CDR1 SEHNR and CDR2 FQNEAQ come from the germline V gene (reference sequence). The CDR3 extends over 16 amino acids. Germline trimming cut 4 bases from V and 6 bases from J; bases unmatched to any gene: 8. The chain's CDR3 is CASSSRDRGRNSPLHF. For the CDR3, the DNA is TGTGCCAGCAGCTCCCGAGACAGGGGACGTAATTCACCCCTCCACTTT.

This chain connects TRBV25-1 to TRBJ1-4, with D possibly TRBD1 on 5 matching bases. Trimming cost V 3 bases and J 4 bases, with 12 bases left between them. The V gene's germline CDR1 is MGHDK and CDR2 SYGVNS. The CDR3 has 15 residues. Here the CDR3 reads CASSDGTLYNEKLFF. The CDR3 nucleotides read TGTGCCAGCAGTGATGGGACTCTATATAATGAAAAACTGTTTTTT.

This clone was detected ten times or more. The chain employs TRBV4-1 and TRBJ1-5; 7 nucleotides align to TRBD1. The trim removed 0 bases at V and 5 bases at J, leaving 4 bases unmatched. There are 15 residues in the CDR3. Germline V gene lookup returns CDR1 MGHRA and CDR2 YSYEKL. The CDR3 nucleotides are TGCGCCAGCAGCCAAGAAAGACAGGGAGATCAGCCCCAGCATTTT. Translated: CASSQERQGDQPQHF.

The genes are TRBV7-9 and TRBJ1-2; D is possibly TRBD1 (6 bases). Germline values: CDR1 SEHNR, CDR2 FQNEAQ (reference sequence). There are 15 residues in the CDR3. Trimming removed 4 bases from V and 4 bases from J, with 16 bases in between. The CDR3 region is CASSSPIGGGYGYTF. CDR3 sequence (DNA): TGTGCCAGCAGCTCGCCAATTGGGGGCGGCTATGGCTACACCTTC.

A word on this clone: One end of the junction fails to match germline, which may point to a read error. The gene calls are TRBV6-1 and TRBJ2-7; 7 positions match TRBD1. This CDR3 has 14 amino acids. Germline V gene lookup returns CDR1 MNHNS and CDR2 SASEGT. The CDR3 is CASSEARGPGQKDF. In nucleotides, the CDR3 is TGTGCCAGCAGTGAAGCTCGAGGACCGGGACAGAAAGACTTC.

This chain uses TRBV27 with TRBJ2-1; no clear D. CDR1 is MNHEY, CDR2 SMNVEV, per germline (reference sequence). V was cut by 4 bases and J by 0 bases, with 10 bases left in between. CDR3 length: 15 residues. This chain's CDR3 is CASSSIPSSYNEQFF. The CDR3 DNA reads TGTGCCAGCAGTTCTATTCCGAGCTCCTACAATGAGCAGTTCTTC.

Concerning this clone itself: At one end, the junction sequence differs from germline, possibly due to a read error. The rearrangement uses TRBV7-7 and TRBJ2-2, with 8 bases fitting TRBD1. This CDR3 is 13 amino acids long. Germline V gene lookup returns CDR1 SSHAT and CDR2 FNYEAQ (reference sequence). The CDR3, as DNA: TGTGCTAGCAGCTCGGACAGGGCCGGGGAGCTGTTTTTT. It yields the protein CASSSDRAGELFF.

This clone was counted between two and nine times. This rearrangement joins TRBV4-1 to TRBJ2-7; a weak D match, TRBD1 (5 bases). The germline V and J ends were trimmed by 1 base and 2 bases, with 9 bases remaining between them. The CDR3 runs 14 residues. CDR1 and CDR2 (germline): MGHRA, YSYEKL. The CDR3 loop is CASSQGLGAYEQYF. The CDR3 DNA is TGCGCCAGCAGCCAAGGGTTAGGGGCCTACGAGCAGTACTTC.

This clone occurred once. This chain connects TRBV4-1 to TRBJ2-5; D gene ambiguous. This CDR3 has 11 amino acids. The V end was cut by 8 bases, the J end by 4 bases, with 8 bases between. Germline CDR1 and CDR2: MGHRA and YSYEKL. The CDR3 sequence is CASRDGETQYF. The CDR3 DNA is TGCGCCAGCCGCGATGGAGAGACCCAGTACTTC.

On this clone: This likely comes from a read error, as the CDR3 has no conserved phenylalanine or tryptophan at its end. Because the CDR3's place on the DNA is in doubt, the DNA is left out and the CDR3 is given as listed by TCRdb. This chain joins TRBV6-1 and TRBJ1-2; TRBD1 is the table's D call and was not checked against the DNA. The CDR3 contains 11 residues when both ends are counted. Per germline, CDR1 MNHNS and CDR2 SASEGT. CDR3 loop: CASSEVRQVWY.

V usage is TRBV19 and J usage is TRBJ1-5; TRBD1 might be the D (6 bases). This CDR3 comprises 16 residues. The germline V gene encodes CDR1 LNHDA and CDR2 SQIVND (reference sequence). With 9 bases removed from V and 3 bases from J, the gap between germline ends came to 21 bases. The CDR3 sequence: CASLSGTSFYNQPQHF. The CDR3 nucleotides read TGTGCCAGCCTATCCGGGACATCCTTTTACAATCAGCCCCAGCATTTT.

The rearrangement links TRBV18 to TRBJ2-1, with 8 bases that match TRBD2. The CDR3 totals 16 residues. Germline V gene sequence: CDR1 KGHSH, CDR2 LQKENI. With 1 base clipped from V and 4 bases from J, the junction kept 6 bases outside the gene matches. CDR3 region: CASSPRGGGLYNEQFF. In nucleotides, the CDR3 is TGTGCCAGCTCACCACGCGGCGGGGGGCTATACAATGAGCAGTTCTTC.